The next 17 T cell receptor beta chains were all read from a single sample in a study of regulatory T cells in long-lasting Graves disease. Time point denoted: persistent/refractory GD, antithyroid drugs over 5 years with positive TRAb. Scientists built the TCR library using RNA that was extracted from PBMCs. The authors built TCR beta libraries using iRepertoire HTBI primers and Arm-PCR of CDR3 regions. A single record per CDR3 protein comes from TCRdb applying MiXCR to the multiplex PCR reads. The profile shows a few hundred thousand distinct CDR3 sequences, approximately 22% of them singletons. The specimen comprised peripheral blood mononuclear cells (PBMCs), sampled when the disease was refractory, from a patient treated with antithyroid drugs. The source of these receptors is a female donor with Graves disease.

This clonotype was recorded a few times. Here the CDR3 DNA reads TGTGCCAGCAGCCCCGGGACAGGGGCTTCCGGGGAGCAGTACTTC. This sequence encodes CASSPGTGASGEQYF. The gene calls are TRBV3-1 and TRBJ2-7; 10 bases are a match to TRBD1. From germline, CDR1 is LGHDT and CDR2 YNNKEL (reference sequence). This CDR3 is built from 15 residues. V was clipped by 4 bases and J by 7 bases; unmatched bases: 10.

At least ten counts were recorded for this clonotype. The chain combines TRBV28 with TRBJ2-7, with 7 bases matching TRBD2. V was clipped by 4 bases and J by 0 bases; unmatched bases: 6. Germline loops: CDR1 MDHEN, CDR2 SYDVKM. The CDR3 spans 15 residues. The CDR3 is CASSSPLAASYEQYF. The CDR3 DNA reads as TGTGCCAGCAGTTCACCCCTAGCGGCCTCCTACGAGCAGTACTTC.

Concerning this clonotype itself: The CDR3 ends on some other residue instead of the conserved phenylalanine or tryptophan, so this is likely a read error. The chain has TRBV27 and TRBJ1-6, with D perhaps matching TRBD1 (5 bases). The germline V gene has CDR1 MNHEY and CDR2 SMNVEV (reference sequence). The CDR3 is made up of 14 amino acids. V was pared by 8 bases and J by 9 bases, with 17 bases between. For the CDR3, the DNA is TGTGCCAGCTGCAACGGGGGTTCAGGTTCACCCCTCCACCTT. This encodes CASCNGGSGSPLHL.

This clonotype has only a few counts. A read error may account for a junction end that differs from germline. V gene TRBV28 combines with J gene TRBJ1-5, with TRBD1 matching over 8 bases. In germline, CDR1 is MDHEN, CDR2 SYDVKM. This CDR3 contains 17 residues. The CDR3 loop is CASSSQTGGMSSQPQHF. The CDR3 DNA sequence: TGTGCCAGCAGTTCCCAAACAGGGGGTATGAGCAGTCAGCCCCAGCATTTT.

The rearrangement links TRBV20-1 to TRBJ2-1; D is possibly TRBD1 (6 bases). The germline V and J ends were trimmed by 6 bases and 3 bases, with 9 bases remaining between them. Germline V gives CDR1 DFQATT, CDR2 SNEGSKA (reference sequence). CDR3 length: 12 residues. The CDR3 reads CSAAGDYNEQFF. The CDR3 nucleotides read TGCAGTGCCGCAGGGGACTACAATGAGCAGTTCTTC.

The chain uses TRBV15 and TRBJ2-7; possible D gene TRBD2, 6 bases. The CDR3 is 14 residues long. Deletions cut 1 base from V and 3 bases from J, with 10 bases between. The V gene's germline CDR1 is LNHNV and CDR2 YYDKDF (reference sequence). The CDR3 bases are TGTGCCACCAGCAGAGGGGCTAGCGACTACGAGCAGTACTTC. Protein: CATSRGASDYEQYF.

This clonotype was seen ten or more times. V and J are TRBV20-1 and TRBJ1-2, with 9 bases identical to TRBD1. Germline V gene data show CDR1 as DFQATT and CDR2 as SNEGSKA (reference sequence). V lost 6 bases to trimming and J lost 5 bases; unmatched junction nucleotides: 7. The CDR3 runs 13 residues. In DNA form, the CDR3 reads TGCAGTGCACTTGCCGGGACAGGGTATGGCTACACCTTC. Encoded protein: CSALAGTGYGYTF.

This clonotype was counted at least ten times. The junction departs from the called germline gene at one end, perhaps through a read error. The rearrangement uses TRBV10-1 and TRBJ2-7; D might be TRBD2 (5 bases). Per germline, CDR1 WNHNN and CDR2 SYGVQD (reference sequence). CDR3 length equals 14 residues. The CDR3 reads CASSPRDSSYEQYF. CDR3 coding DNA: TGTGCCAGCTCCCCCCGGGATTCCTCCTACGAGCAGTACTTC.

The chain has TRBV3-1 and TRBJ1-1, with a weak D call TRBD1 (5 bases). Per germline, CDR1 LGHDT and CDR2 YNNKEL (reference sequence). The V end lost 4 bases, the J end lost 2 bases, and 14 bases lay between the germline ends. The CDR3 covers 15 residues. In DNA, the CDR3 is TGTGCCAGCAGCCGCTCGGAGACAGATAACACTGAAGCTTTCTTT. Amino acid sequence: CASSRSETDNTEAFF.

The chain couples TRBV6-2 or TRBV6-3 to TRBJ1-6; D call uncertain. The CDR3 is 13 amino acids. Trimming took 6 bases from V and 9 from J, leaving 12 bases between them. Germline assignment: CDR1 MNHEY and CDR2 SVGEGT. CDR3 loop: CASRGRPGSPLHF. In nucleotides, the CDR3 is TGTGCCAGCAGGGGCAGGCCCGGTTCACCCCTCCACTTT.

This clonotype was observed at least ten times. The chain links TRBV28 to TRBJ2-7; D is ambiguous. CDR1 and CDR2 (germline): MDHEN, SYDVKM. V was shortened by 7 bases and J by 6 bases, with 13 bases between the two germline ends. This CDR3 region has 12 residues. CDR3 loop: CASTRSWAEQYF. CDR3 nucleotide sequence: TGTGCCAGCACGAGGTCCTGGGCCGAGCAGTACTTC.

This clonotype was seen a few times. The chain is built from TRBV5-1 and TRBJ2-7, with TRBD2 identical over 8 bases. Germline-derived CDR1 and CDR2 are SGHRS and YFSETQ. The CDR3 sequence is 18 residues long. V dropped 1 base and J dropped 6; count of bases not matched to a gene: 18. The CDR3 here is CASSLWLAGRRGAGEQYF. The DNA for the CDR3 is TGCGCCAGCAGCTTGTGGCTAGCGGGCCGCCGGGGGGCAGGCGAGCAGTACTTC.

This clonotype has ten or more counts. V is TRBV12-3 or TRBV12-4 and J is TRBJ2-2; 12 bases are shared with TRBD2. The CDR3 consists of 16 residues. After removal of 6 bases from V and 3 bases from J, the junction contained 5 bases not matched to a gene. For the CDR3, the DNA is TGTGCCAGCAGGTCGACTAGCGGGAGTTACACCGGGGAGCTGTTTTTT. It is translated as CASRSTSGSYTGELFF.

There are many counts of this clonotype. V gene TRBV3-1 combines with J gene TRBJ2-5, with 8 bases aligning to TRBD1. The J segment lost 3 bases and the V segment lost 5 bases, leaving 8 bases of the junction unmatched. Germline CDR1 LGHDT, CDR2 YNNKEL (reference sequence). There are 15 residues in the CDR3. Here the CDR3 reads CASSYGQGWKETQYF. The DNA for the CDR3 is TGTGCCAGCAGCTACGGACAGGGATGGAAAGAGACCCAGTACTTC.

This clonotype was picked up many times. This chain connects TRBV2 to TRBJ2-7, with D possibly matching TRBD2 (6 bases). V gave up 6 bases and J gave up 5 bases, with 20 bases separating them. The germline V gene encodes CDR1 SNHLY and CDR2 FYNNEI. This CDR3 is built from 15 residues. CDR3 sequence (DNA): TGTGCCAGCAGGCCCTCGGAGGGATCACTCAACGAGCAGTACTTC. It is translated as CASRPSEGSLNEQYF.

The V and J genes are TRBV7-7 and TRBJ2-5, with D perhaps TRBD1 (5 bases). This CDR3 has 13 amino acids. V dropped 5 bases and J dropped 5 bases, with 12 bases sitting between them. CDR1 and CDR2 (germline): SSHAT, FNYEAQ (reference sequence). As DNA, the CDR3 is TGTGCCAGCAGCCCCCAGGGCCCTGAGACCCAGTACTTC. This codes for CASSPQGPETQYF.

In this sample, this clonotype turned up many times. The genes are TRBV2 and TRBJ2-7; 7 bases map to TRBD1. Germline-derived CDR1 and CDR2 are SNHLY and FYNNEI. With 7 bases clipped from V and 0 bases from J, the junction kept 6 bases outside the gene matches. This CDR3 has 14 amino acids. The CDR3, as DNA: TGTGCCAGCAAGGGGACAGAAACCTCCTACGAGCAGTACTTC. It encodes CASKGTETSYEQYF.